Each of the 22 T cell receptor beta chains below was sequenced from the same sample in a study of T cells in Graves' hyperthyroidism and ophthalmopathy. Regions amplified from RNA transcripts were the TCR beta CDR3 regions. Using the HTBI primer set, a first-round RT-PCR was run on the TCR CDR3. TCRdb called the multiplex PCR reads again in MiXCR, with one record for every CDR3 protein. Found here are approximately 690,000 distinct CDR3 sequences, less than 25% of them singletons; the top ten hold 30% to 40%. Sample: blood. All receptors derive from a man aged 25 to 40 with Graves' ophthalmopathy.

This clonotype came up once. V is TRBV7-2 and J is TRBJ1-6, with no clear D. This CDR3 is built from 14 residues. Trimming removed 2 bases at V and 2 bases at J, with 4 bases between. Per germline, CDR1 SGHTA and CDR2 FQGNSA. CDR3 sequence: CASSLYPYNSPLHF. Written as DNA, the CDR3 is TGTGCCAGCAGCTTATACCCCTATAATTCACCCCTCCACTTT.

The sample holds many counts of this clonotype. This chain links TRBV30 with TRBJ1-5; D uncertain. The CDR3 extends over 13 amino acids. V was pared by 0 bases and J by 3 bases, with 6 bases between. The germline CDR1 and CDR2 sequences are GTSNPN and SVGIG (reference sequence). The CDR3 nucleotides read TGTGCCTGGAGTGTGCGTGCCAATCAGCCCCAGCATTTT. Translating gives CAWSVRANQPQHF.

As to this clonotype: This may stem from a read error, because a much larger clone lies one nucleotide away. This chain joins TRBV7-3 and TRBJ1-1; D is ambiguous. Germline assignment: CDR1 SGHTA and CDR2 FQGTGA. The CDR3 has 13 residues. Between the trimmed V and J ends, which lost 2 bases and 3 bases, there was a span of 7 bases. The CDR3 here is CASSLERDTEAFF. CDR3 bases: TGTGCCAGCAGCTTAGAAAGGGACACTGAAGCTTTCTTT.

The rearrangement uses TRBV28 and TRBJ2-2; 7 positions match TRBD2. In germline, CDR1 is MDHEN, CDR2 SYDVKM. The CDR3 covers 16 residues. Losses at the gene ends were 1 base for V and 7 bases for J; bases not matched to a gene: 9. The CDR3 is CASSLYSGKNLGELFF. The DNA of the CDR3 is TGTGCCAGCAGTTTATACAGCGGGAAAAACCTCGGGGAGCTGTTTTTT.

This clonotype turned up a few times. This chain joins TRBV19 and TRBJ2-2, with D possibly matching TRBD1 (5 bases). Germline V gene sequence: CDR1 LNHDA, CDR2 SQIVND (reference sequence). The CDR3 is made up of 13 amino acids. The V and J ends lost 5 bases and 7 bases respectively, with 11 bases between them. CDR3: CASSATGIGELFF. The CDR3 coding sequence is TGTGCCAGTAGTGCCACAGGAATCGGGGAGCTGTTTTTT. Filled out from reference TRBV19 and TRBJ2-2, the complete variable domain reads DGGITQSPKYLFRKEGQNVTLSCEQNLNHDAMYWYRQDPGQGLRLIYYSQIVNDFQKGDIAEGYSVSREKKESFPLTVTSAQKNPTAFYLCASSATGIGELFFGEGSRLTVL.

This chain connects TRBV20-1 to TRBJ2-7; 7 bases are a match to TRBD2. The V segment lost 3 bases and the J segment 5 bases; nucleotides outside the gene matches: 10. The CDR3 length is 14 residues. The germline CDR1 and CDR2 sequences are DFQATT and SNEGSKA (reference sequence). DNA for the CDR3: TGCAGTGCTAGGATGCGGGGGTCTGGGGACGAGCAGTACTTC. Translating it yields CSARMRGSGDEQYF.

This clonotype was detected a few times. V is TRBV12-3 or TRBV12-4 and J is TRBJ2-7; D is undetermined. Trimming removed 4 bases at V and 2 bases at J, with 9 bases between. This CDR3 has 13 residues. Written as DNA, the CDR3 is TGTGCCAGCAGTTCGGTGAGCCCCTACGAGCAGTACTTC. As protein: CASSSVSPYEQYF.

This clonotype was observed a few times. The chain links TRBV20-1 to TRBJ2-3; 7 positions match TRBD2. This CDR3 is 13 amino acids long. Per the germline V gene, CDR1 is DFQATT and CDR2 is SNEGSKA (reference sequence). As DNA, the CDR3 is TGCAGCGTGAGACTAGCTGGTCCAGATACGCAGTATTTT. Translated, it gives CSVRLAGPDTQYF.

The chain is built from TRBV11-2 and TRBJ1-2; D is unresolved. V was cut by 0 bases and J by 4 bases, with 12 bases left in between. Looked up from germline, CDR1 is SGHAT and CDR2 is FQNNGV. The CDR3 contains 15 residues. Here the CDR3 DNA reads TGTGCCAGCAGCTTAGATTCGGTCAGCATCTATGGCTACACCTTC. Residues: CASSLDSVSIYGYTF.

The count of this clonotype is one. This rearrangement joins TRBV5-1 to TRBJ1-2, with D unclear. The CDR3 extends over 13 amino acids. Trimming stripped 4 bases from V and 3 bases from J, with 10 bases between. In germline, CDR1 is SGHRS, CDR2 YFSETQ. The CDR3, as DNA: TGCGCCAGCAGCCCTGACGCAGACTATGGCTACACCTTC. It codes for CASSPDADYGYTF.

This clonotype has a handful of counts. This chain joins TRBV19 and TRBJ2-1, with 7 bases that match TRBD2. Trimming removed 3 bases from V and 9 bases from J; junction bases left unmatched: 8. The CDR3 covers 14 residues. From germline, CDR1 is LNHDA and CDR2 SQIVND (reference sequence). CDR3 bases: TGTGCCAGTAGTATCGGGCCTCTAGCGGTTGAGCAGTTCTTC. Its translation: CASSIGPLAVEQFF.

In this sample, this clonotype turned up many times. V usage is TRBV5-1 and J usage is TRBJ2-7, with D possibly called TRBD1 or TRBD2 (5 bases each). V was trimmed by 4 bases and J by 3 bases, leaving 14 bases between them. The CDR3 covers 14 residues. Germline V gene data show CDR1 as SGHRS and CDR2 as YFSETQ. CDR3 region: CASSIQDFNYEQYF. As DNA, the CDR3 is TGCGCCAGCAGCATACAGGACTTCAACTACGAGCAGTACTTC.

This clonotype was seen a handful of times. This CDR3 is CSVEGDKAYEQYF. CDR3 nucleotides: TGCAGCGTTGAGGGGGACAAAGCCTACGAGCAGTACTTC. The J gene is TRBJ2-7, the V gene TRBV29-1; D perhaps matches TRBD1 (6 bases). Germline lookup yields CDR1 SQVTM and CDR2 ANQGSEA. The CDR3 contains 13 residues. With 3 bases removed from V and 2 bases from J, the gap between germline ends came to 11 bases.

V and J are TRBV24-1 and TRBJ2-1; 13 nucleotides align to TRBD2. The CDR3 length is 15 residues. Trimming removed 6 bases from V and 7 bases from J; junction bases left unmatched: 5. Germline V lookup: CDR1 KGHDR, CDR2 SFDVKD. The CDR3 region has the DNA TGTGCCACCAGTCTGGGGGGACTAGCGGGAAATGAGCAGTTCTTC. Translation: CATSLGGLAGNEQFF.

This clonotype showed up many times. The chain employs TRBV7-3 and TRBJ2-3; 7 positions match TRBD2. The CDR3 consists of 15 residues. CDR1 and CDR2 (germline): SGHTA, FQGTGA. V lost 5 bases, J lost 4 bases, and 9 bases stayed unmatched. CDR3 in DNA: TGTGCCAGCAGCCGCCCGGGCGGGAGTCCAGATACGCAGTATTTT. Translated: CASSRPGGSPDTQYF.

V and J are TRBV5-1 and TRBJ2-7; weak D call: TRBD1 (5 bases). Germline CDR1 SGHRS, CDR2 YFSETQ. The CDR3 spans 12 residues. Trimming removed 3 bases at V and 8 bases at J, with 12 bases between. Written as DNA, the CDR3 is TGCGCCAGCAGCTACAATAAGGACAAGCAGTACTTC. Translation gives CASSYNKDKQYF.

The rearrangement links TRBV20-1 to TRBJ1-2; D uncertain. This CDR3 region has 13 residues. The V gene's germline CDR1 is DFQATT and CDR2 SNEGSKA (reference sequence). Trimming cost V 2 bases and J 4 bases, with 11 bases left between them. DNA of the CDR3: TGCAGTGCTAGACCCCACAGCGGCTATGGCTACACCTTC. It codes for CSARPHSGYGYTF.

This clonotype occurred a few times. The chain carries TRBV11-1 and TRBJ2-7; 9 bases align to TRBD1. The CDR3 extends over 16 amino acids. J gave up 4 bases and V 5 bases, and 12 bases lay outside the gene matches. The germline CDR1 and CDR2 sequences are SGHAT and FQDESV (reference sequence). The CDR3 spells CASSRSQGADGYEQYF. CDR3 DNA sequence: TGTGCCAGCAGCCGATCACAGGGGGCGGATGGGTACGAGCAGTACTTC.

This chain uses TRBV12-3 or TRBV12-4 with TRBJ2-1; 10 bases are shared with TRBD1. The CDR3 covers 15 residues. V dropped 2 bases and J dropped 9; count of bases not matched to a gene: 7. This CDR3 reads CASSLRRQGAAEQFF. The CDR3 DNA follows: TGTGCCAGCAGTTTACGGAGACAGGGGGCGGCTGAGCAGTTCTTC.

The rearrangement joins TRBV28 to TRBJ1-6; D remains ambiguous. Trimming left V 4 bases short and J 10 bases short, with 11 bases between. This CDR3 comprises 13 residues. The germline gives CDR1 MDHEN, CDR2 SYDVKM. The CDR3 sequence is CASSSPLGSPLHF. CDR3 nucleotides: TGTGCCAGCAGTTCCCCGCTCGGATCACCCCTCCACTTT.

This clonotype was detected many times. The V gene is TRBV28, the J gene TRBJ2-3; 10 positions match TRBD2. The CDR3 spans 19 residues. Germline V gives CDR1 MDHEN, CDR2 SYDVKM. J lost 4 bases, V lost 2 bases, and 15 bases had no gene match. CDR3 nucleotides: TGTGCCAGCAGTTTAGGCGGACTTGGACTAGCGGTGGGCCCAGATACGCAGTATTTT. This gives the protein CASSLGGLGLAVGPDTQYF.

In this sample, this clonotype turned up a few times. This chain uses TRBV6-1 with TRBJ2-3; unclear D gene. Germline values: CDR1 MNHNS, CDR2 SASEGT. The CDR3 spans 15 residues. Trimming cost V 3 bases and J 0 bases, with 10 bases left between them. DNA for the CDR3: TGTGCCAGCAGTGATGGGCAGTTTAGCACAGATACGCAGTATTTT. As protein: CASSDGQFSTDTQYF.